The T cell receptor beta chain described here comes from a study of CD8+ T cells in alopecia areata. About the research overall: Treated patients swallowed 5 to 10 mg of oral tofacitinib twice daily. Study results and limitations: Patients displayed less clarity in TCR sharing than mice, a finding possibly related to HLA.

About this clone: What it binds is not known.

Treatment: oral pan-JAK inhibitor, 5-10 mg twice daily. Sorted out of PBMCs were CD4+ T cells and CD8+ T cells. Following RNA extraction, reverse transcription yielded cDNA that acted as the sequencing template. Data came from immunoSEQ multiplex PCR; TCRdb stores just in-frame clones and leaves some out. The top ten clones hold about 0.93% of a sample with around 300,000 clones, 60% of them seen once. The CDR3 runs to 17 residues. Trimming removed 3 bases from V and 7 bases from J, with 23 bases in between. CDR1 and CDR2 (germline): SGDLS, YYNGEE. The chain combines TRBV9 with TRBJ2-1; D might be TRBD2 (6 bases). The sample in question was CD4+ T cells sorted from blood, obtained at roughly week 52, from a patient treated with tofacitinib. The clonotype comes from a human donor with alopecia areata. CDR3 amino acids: CASSADLRGGAWNEQFF. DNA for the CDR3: TGTGCCAGCAGCGCGGACCTCCGGGGAGGCGCTTGGAATGAGCAGTTCTTC.